A single sample gave rise to the 6 T cell receptor beta chains below, sequenced in a study of blood T cell repertoires in COVID-19 (dated by TCRdb to the early 2020s). Receptors were amplified or captured by the immunoSEQ multiplex PCR assay. TCRdb stores this immuneACCESS table with in-frame sequences only. Part of the clones is absent; in the studies checked, under half of the shortfall reflects unresolved V genes, and no reason is known for the rest. This sample gives approximately 470,000 clones in total; around 90% of them show up just once. The ten biggest clones cover around 0.64% of the sample. The material sequenced was PBMCs or T cells enriched from blood (not recorded which). These receptor sequences come from a woman aged 18-35 years who had recovered from COVID-19.

This CDR3 reads CASSRETGAYEQYF. The CDR3, as DNA: TGTGCCAGCTCCCGAGAGACAGGGGCCTACGAGCAGTACTTC. The chain is built from TRBV2 and TRBJ2-7; TRBD1 agrees at 8 bases. CDR3 length equals 14 residues. The V gene's germline CDR1 is SNHLY and CDR2 FYNNEI. V lost 8 bases and J lost 2; bases outside the gene matches: 8.

The V gene is TRBV2, the J gene TRBJ1-1; tentative D call: TRBD1 (5 bases). This CDR3 is 15 amino acids long. The germline V gene has CDR1 SNHLY and CDR2 FYNNEI. Between the trimmed V and J ends, which lost 0 bases and 5 bases, there was a span of 13 bases. CDR3 nucleotide sequence: TGTGCCAGCAGTGAAGCGCTGGGGCGGGGTACTGAAGCTTTCTTT. Translation: CASSEALGRGTEAFF.

The V gene is TRBV12-3 or TRBV12-4, the J gene TRBJ1-2; D unclear. V was clipped by 9 bases and J by 3 bases, with 11 bases between them. CDR3 length: 12 amino acids. The CDR3 sequence is CASSHSDYGYTF. The CDR3 nucleotides read TGTGCCAGTTCTCACTCTGACTATGGCTACACCTTC.

This rearrangement joins TRBV5-8 to TRBJ2-2, with D maybe TRBD1 (7 bases). Trimming pared 1 base from V and 0 bases from J, leaving 13 bases between. The CDR3 has 17 amino acids. Germline-derived CDR1 and CDR2 are SGHTS and YDEGEE. CDR3 DNA: TGTGCCAGCAGCTTGCCAGGGGGGAGGACGAACACCGGGGAGCTGTTTTTT. Translation gives CASSLPGGRTNTGELFF.

This clone was detected once. The CDR3 loop reads CASSTQGFPEELFF. CDR3 nucleotide sequence: TGTGCCAGCAGCACACAGGGGTTCCCCGAGGAGCTGTTTTTT. The chain carries TRBV5-4 and TRBJ2-2; 7 bases are a match to TRBD1. After removal of 4 bases from V and 10 bases from J, the junction contained 10 bases not matched to a gene. CDR3 length: 14 residues. CDR1 is SGHNT and CDR2 is YYREEE in the germline V gene (reference sequence).

V is TRBV6-5 and J is TRBJ1-2; D is uncertain. The CDR3 sequence is 12 residues long. Per the germline V gene, CDR1 is MNHEY and CDR2 is SVGAGI. Trimming shortened V by 5 bases and J by 14 bases, and 18 bases separated the two germline ends. DNA for the CDR3: TGTGCCAGCAGTACTACGGTCCTCACAAGTACCTTC. It specifies CASSTTVLTSTF.